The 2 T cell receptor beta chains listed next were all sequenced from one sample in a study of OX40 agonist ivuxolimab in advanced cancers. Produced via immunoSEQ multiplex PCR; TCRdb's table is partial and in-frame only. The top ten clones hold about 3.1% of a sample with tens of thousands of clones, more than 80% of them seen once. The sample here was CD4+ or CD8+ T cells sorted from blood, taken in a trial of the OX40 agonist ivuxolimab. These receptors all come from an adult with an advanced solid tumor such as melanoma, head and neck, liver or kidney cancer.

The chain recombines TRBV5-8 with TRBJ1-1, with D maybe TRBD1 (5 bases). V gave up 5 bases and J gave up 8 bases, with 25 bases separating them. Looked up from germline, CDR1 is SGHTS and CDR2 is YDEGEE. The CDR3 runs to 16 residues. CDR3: CASRGLRGVGQVEAFF. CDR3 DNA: TGTGCCAGCAGGGGCCTTAGGGGAGTGGGTCAGGTGGAAGCTTTCTTT. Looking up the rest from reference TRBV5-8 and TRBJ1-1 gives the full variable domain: EAGVTQSPTHLIKTRGQQATLRCSPISGHTSVYWYQQALGLGLQFLLWYDEGEERNRGNFPPRFSGRQFPNYSSELNVNALELEDSALYLCASRGLRGVGQVEAFFGQGTRLTVV.

In DNA, the CDR3 is TGTGCCAGCAGCGTACGACAGGGGGATGGGGCCAACGTCCTGACTTTC. Encoded protein: CASSVRQGDGANVLTF. The chain joins TRBV7-9 to TRBJ2-6, with 9 positions matching TRBD1. The CDR3 consists of 16 residues. Germline V CDR1 and CDR2: SEHNR, FQNEAQ (reference sequence). Trimming at V came to 5 bases and at J to 3 bases, leaving 5 bases not matched to a gene. Full variable domain (rest looked up from reference TRBV7-9 and TRBJ2-6): DTGVSQNPRHKITKRGQNVTFRCDPISEHNRLYWYRQTLGQGPEFLTYFQNEAQLEKSRLLSDRFSAERPKGSFSTLEIQRTEQGDSAMYLCASSVRQGDGANVLTFGAGSRLTVL.